This is a list of T cell receptor beta chains from one sample in a study of prognosis after radiotherapy for stage I lung cancer. TCRdb re-derived calls from the multiplex PCR reads in MiXCR, one entry per CDR3 protein. In the table there are some 34,000 distinct CDR3 sequences, about 34% of which are singletons. The source material was PBMCs, sampled before or after stereotactic body radiation therapy (not recorded which). These TCRs come from a donor over 45 with non-small cell lung cancer. The CDR3 runs from the conserved cysteine through the conserved F or W. A D gene is named only where the DNA matches it firmly. Some rows have no size entry. The others give once, few or many, or a class for an expanded clone.

size: many; V: TRBV6-5; J: TRBJ2-7; D: NA; CDR3: CASSYSLDSSYEQYF; DNA: TGTGCCAGCAGTTACTCGTTGGACAGCTCCTACGAGCAGTACTTC
size: many; V: TRBV10-2; J: TRBJ2-1; D: TRBD1; CDR3: CASSDAGGTRQFF; DNA: TGCGCCAGCAGTGACGCAGGGGGAACTAGGCAATTCTTC
size: medium-sized; V: TRBV6-1; J: TRBJ2-3; D: NA; CDR3: CASRRGGEADTQYF; DNA: TGTGCCAGCAGAAGAGGCGGGGAGGCAGATACGCAGTATTTT
size: many; V: TRBV29-1; J: TRBJ2-7; D: TRBD2; CDR3: CSVGTSGALYEQYF; DNA: TGCAGCGTTGGGACTAGCGGGGCCCTTTACGAGCAGTACTTC
size: many; V: TRBV10-3; J: TRBJ2-5; D: TRBD2; CDR3: CATTSGGDGETQYF; DNA: TGTGCCACGACTAGCGGGGGAGATGGGGAGACCCAGTACTTC
size: NA; V: TRBV4-1; J: TRBJ1-2; D: NA; CDR3: CASSQAILNYGYTF; DNA: TGCGCCAGCAGCCAAGCGATCCTTAACTATGGCTACACCTTC
size: few; V: TRBV4-2; J: TRBJ2-7; D: TRBD2; CDR3: CASSQDPPGLAYYEQYF; DNA: TGTGCCAGCAGCCAAGATCCACCGGGACTAGCATACTACGAGCAGTACTTC
size: NA; V: TRBV13; J: TRBJ2-7; D: NA; CDR3: CASSLAGTYEQYF; DNA: TGTGCCAGCAGCTTGGCAGGGACCTACGAGCAGTACTTC
size: NA; V: TRBV27; J: TRBJ2-7; D: TRBD1; CDR3: CASSRDRGIYEQYF; DNA: TGTGCCAGCTCCCGGGACAGGGGGATCTACGAGCAGTACTTC
size: many; V: TRBV5-1; J: TRBJ2-7; D: TRBD2; CDR3: CASSLVAGGYEQYF; DNA: TGCGCCAGCAGCCTTGTAGCGGGAGGCTACGAGCAGTACTTC
size: NA; V: TRBV7-2; J: TRBJ2-3; D: TRBD2; CDR3: CASSLSPSGAADTQYF; DNA: TGTGCCAGCAGCTTGAGTCCTAGCGGGGCAGCAGATACGCAGTATTTT
size: NA; V: TRBV6-2/TRBV6-3; J: TRBJ1-1; D: NA; CDR3: CASSYRGLSEAFF; DNA: TGTGCCAGCAGTTATAGGGGTTTGAGCGAAGCTTTCTTT
size: NA; V: TRBV14; J: TRBJ2-1; D: NA; CDR3: CASSLLGAGSGDEQFF; DNA: TGTGCCAGCAGCCTCCTCGGGGCGGGGAGTGGGGATGAGCAGTTCTTC
size: many; V: TRBV6-1; J: TRBJ1-4; D: NA; CDR3: CASRPGTAEKLFF; DNA: TGTGCCAGCAGGCCCGGGACTGCAGAAAAACTGTTTTTT
size: many; V: TRBV28; J: TRBJ1-5; D: NA; CDR3: CASSLSGGGGLVLNQPQHF; DNA: TGTGCCAGCAGTTTATCGGGGGGCGGGGGGTTAGTACTAAATCAGCCCCAGCATTTT
size: NA; V: TRBV12-3/TRBV12-4; J: TRBJ1-1; D: NA; CDR3: CASSFGVMNTEAFF; DNA: TGTGCCAGCAGTTTTGGGGTAATGAACACTGAAGCTTTCTTT
size: NA; V: TRBV9; J: TRBJ2-1; D: NA; CDR3: CASSVSTGGGYNEQFF; DNA: TGTGCCAGCAGCGTATCTACCGGAGGGGGGTACAATGAGCAGTTCTTC
size: NA; V: TRBV5-1; J: TRBJ1-4; D: NA; CDR3: CASSWGPGVDEKLFF; DNA: TGCGCCAGCAGCTGGGGCCCAGGGGTGGATGAAAAACTGTTTTTT
size: NA; V: TRBV5-5; J: TRBJ2-7; D: TRBD2; CDR3: CASSTGLAGLSYEQYF; DNA: TGCGCCAGCAGCACGGGACTAGCGGGTCTATCCTACGAGCAGTACTTC
size: medium-sized; V: TRBV28; J: TRBJ2-7; D: NA; CDR3: CASSRTASYEQYF; DNA: TGTGCCAGCAGCCGGACAGCCTCCTACGAGCAGTACTTC
size: many; V: TRBV3-1; J: TRBJ2-5; D: NA; CDR3: CASRASRFYF; DNA: TGTGCCAGCAGGGCTTCCAGGTTTTACTTC
size: many; V: TRBV20-1; J: TRBJ2-5; D: TRBD2; CDR3: CSASLATGGGTQYF; DNA: TGCAGTGCTAGTTTAGCGACGGGGGGAGGGACCCAGTACTTC
size: few; V: TRBV5-1; J: TRBJ2-2; D: TRBD2; CDR3: CASRQTSGSGNTGELFF; DNA: TGCGCCAGCAGACAGACTAGCGGGAGCGGGAACACCGGGGAGCTGTTTTTT
size: NA; V: TRBV24-1; J: TRBJ2-1; D: NA; CDR3: CATSDCTGTLVNEQFF; DNA: TGTGCCACCAGTGATTGTACCGGGACATTAGTCAATGAGCAGTTCTTC
size: many; V: TRBV24-1; J: TRBJ2-7; D: TRBD1; CDR3: CATSVRGQVQYF; DNA: TGTGCCACCAGTGTGAGGGGGCAAGTTCAGTACTTC
size: many; V: TRBV30; J: TRBJ1-3; D: NA; CDR3: CAWKDGGNTIYF; DNA: TGTGCCTGGAAGGACGGCGGAAACACCATATATTTT
size: many; V: TRBV30; J: TRBJ2-3; D: TRBD1; CDR3: CAWSVTGTGVDTQYF; DNA: TGTGCCTGGAGTGTAACCGGGACAGGGGTAGATACGCAGTATTTT
size: once; V: TRBV20-1; J: TRBJ2-7; D: NA; CDR3: CSAIGGAPPYEQYF; DNA: TGCAGTGCCATTGGGGGGGCCCCTCCCTACGAGCAGTACTTC
size: many; V: TRBV15; J: TRBJ1-2; D: TRBD1; CDR3: CATSIRQGDYGYTF; DNA: TGTGCCACCAGCATACGACAGGGCGACTATGGCTACACCTTC
size: many; V: TRBV2; J: TRBJ1-1; D: NA; CDR3: CASSEMNTEAFF; DNA: TGTGCCAGCAGTGAAATGAACACCGAAGCTTTCTTT
size: many; V: TRBV6-2/TRBV6-3; J: TRBJ1-3; D: TRBD1; CDR3: CASSLTGDSGNTIYF; DNA: TGTGCCAGCAGTCTAACAGGGGACTCTGGAAACACCATATATTTT
size: few; V: TRBV27; J: TRBJ2-7; D: TRBD2; CDR3: CASSLLSTSGINEQYF; DNA: TGTGCCAGCAGTTTATTGAGTACTAGCGGGATAAACGAGCAGTACTTC
size: medium-sized; V: TRBV6-1; J: TRBJ1-2; D: NA; CDR3: CASSATGRPAGYTF; DNA: TGTGCCAGTTCCGCCACCGGGAGGCCGGCGGGCTACACCTTC
size: NA; V: TRBV27; J: TRBJ2-7; D: NA; CDR3: CASSIWGRGGGAYEQYF; DNA: TGTGCCAGCAGTATCTGGGGACGGGGAGGAGGGGCCTACGAGCAGTACTTC
size: many; V: TRBV15; J: TRBJ2-5; D: NA; CDR3: CATSRATEGGQETQYF; DNA: TGTGCCACCAGCAGAGCCACCGAGGGGGGTCAAGAGACCCAGTACTTC
size: many; V: TRBV20-1; J: TRBJ2-1; D: NA; CDR3: CSVAPYNEQFF; DNA: TGCAGTGTAGCGCCGTACAATGAGCAGTTCTTC
size: many; V: TRBV5-1; J: TRBJ2-1; D: NA; CDR3: CASSLPRGVQFF; DNA: TGCGCCAGCAGCTTGCCTCGGGGTGTGCAGTTCTTC
size: many; V: TRBV7-8; J: TRBJ2-7; D: NA; CDR3: CASSLRAGGQTSLLGEQYF; DNA: TGTGCCAGCAGCTTGCGTGCCGGGGGGCAAACCTCCTTATTGGGGGAGCAGTACTTC
size: many; V: TRBV2; J: TRBJ1-1; D: NA; CDR3: CASSEGGSNTEAFF; DNA: TGTGCCAGCAGTGAAGGGGGTTCAAACACTGAAGCTTTCTTT
size: NA; V: TRBV6-2/TRBV6-3; J: TRBJ1-2; D: NA; CDR3: CAIRMGLSGYTF; DNA: TGTGCCATCAGGATGGGACTGTCGGGCTACACCTTC
size: many; V: TRBV5-1; J: TRBJ2-1; D: NA; CDR3: CASSLVPDEQFF; DNA: TGCGCCAGCAGCTTGGTACCCGATGAGCAGTTCTTC
size: NA; V: TRBV11-2; J: TRBJ1-2; D: NA; CDR3: CASSQRGLYGYTF; DNA: TGTGCCAGCAGCCAAAGAGGGTTATATGGCTACACCTTC
size: medium-sized; V: TRBV20-1; J: TRBJ1-2; D: NA; CDR3: CSARGTGPNYGYTF; DNA: TGCAGTGCTAGAGGGACGGGACCGAACTATGGCTACACCTTC
size: many; V: TRBV4-2; J: TRBJ2-7; D: NA; CDR3: CASSAYYSGHGGVEQYF; DNA: TGTGCCAGCAGCGCGTATTATAGCGGCCACGGGGGAGTCGAGCAGTACTTC
size: many; V: TRBV15; J: TRBJ2-7; D: TRBD1; CDR3: CAASSRTGTGLSEQYF; DNA: TGTGCCGCCAGCAGTCGTACCGGGACAGGGTTGAGCGAGCAGTACTTC
size: NA; V: TRBV28; J: TRBJ1-6; D: NA; CDR3: CASSLDGTVADSPLHF; DNA: TGTGCCAGCAGTTTAGATGGTACAGTGGCTGATTCACCCCTCCACTTT
size: NA; V: TRBV28; J: TRBJ2-7; D: TRBD2; CDR3: CASSGGVALAYEQYF; DNA: TGTGCCAGCAGTGGGGGGGTAGCCCTGGCCTACGAGCAGTACTTC
size: medium-sized; V: TRBV28; J: TRBJ1-2; D: NA; CDR3: CASSTGLYGYTF; DNA: TGTGCCAGCAGTACGGGACTTTATGGCTACACCTTC
size: many; V: TRBV5-4; J: TRBJ1-6; D: NA; CDR3: CASSFENSPLHF; DNA: TGTGCCAGCAGCTTTGAAAATTCACCCCTCCACTTT
size: many; V: TRBV20-1; J: TRBJ2-7; D: NA; CDR3: CSARGSGSVREQYF; DNA: TGCAGTGCTAGAGGTTCGGGGAGTGTTCGCGAGCAGTACTTC